A selection of T cell receptor beta chains follows, all from one sample in a study of blood T cells in healthy people across ages. TCRdb passed the 5' RACE reads through MiXCR, listing each CDR3 protein once. In the table there are fewer than 1 million distinct CDR3 sequences, 40% to 50% of which are singletons. The sample taken for sequencing was blood. The receptors were gathered from a man aged 60 to 69 in good health. Both conserved end residues are part of each CDR3. A D gene is named only where the DNA matches it firmly. Clone size, where shown, is once, few, many, or a class for clones that have expanded.

D gene: .
V gene: TRBV5-5
J gene: TRBJ2-1
clone size: .
CDR3 DNA: TGTGCCAGCATCCAGGAGATCGATGAGCAGTTCTTC
CDR3 protein: CASIQEIDEQFF

D gene: .
V gene: TRBV7-9
J gene: TRBJ2-5
clone size: few
CDR3 DNA: TGTGCCAGCAGCTTACTCTGGGGAGAGGGGGAAGAGACCCAGTACTTC
CDR3 protein: CASSLLWGEGEETQYF

D gene: .
V gene: TRBV7-2
J gene: TRBJ1-1
clone size: .
CDR3 DNA: TGTGCCAGCAGCCTCTACGGTCTTGGCACTGAAGCTTTCTTT
CDR3 protein: CASSLYGLGTEAFF

D gene: .
V gene: TRBV7-6
J gene: TRBJ1-4
clone size: few
CDR3 DNA: TGTGCCAGCACCCCGGGGGCGGCGGGGGGAAAACTGTTTTTT
CDR3 protein: CASTPGAAGGKLFF

D gene: .
V gene: TRBV4-1
J gene: TRBJ2-3
clone size: .
CDR3 DNA: TGCGCCAGCAGCCCGACGGTCGCACTCGGAGATACGCAGTATTTT
CDR3 protein: CASSPTVALGDTQYF

D gene: TRBD2
V gene: TRBV7-2
J gene: TRBJ2-3
clone size: .
CDR3 DNA: TGTGCCAGCAGCTCTAGCTCTGGCGCGGGGGCAGATACGCAGTATTTT
CDR3 protein: CASSSSSGAGADTQYF

D gene: .
V gene: TRBV6-2/TRBV6-3
J gene: TRBJ2-7
clone size: .
CDR3 DNA: TGTGCCAGCTCGAGGTACCTCGGAGGAACCTACGAGCAGTACTTC
CDR3 protein: CASSRYLGGTYEQYF

D gene: .
V gene: TRBV7-9
J gene: TRBJ2-5
clone size: many
CDR3 DNA: TGTGCCAGCAGCTTAGGTATCGGGGCGACCCAAGAGACCCAGTACTTC
CDR3 protein: CASSLGIGATQETQYF

D gene: .
V gene: TRBV9
J gene: TRBJ1-6
clone size: .
CDR3 DNA: TGTGCCAGCAGCGGCAGGCAAGGTTCACCCCTCCACTTT
CDR3 protein: CASSGRQGSPLHF

D gene: .
V gene: TRBV20-1
J gene: TRBJ1-2
clone size: .
CDR3 DNA: TGCAGTGCTAGAGATCTGATAAGGGGCCGGGCGGGCTACACCTTC
CDR3 protein: CSARDLIRGRAGYTF

D gene: .
V gene: TRBV20-1
J gene: TRBJ2-5
clone size: .
CDR3 DNA: TGCAGTGCTAGAGATGGTGCCCTGCCACGGGAGACCCAGTACTTC
CDR3 protein: CSARDGALPRETQYF

D gene: .
V gene: TRBV2
J gene: TRBJ1-2
clone size: .
CDR3 DNA: TGTGCCAGCAGGCAAGAACAGCTAGATAACTATGGCTACACCTTC
CDR3 protein: CASRQEQLDNYGYTF

D gene: TRBD2
V gene: TRBV29-1
J gene: TRBJ2-3
clone size: few
CDR3 DNA: TGCAGCGTTGTACGGGGGGGGAATATTGGCACAGATACGCAGTATTTT
CDR3 protein: CSVVRGGNIGTDTQYF

D gene: TRBD2
V gene: TRBV9
J gene: TRBJ2-3
clone size: .
CDR3 DNA: TGTGCCAGCAGCGCTATCGGGACTAGAAGCACAGATACGCAGTATTTT
CDR3 protein: CASSAIGTRSTDTQYF

D gene: .
V gene: TRBV7-2
J gene: TRBJ2-1
clone size: .
CDR3 DNA: TGTGCCAGCGCCAAAGATAGCGTCTACAATGAGCAGTTCTTC
CDR3 protein: CASAKDSVYNEQFF

D gene: TRBD2
V gene: TRBV20-1
J gene: TRBJ2-1
clone size: .
CDR3 DNA: TGCAGTGCTTACAACGGGGCAAGCGGGAGCTACAATGAGCAGTTCTTC
CDR3 protein: CSAYNGASGSYNEQFF

D gene: .
V gene: TRBV6-6
J gene: TRBJ2-4
clone size: .
CDR3 DNA: TGTGCCAGCAGTTACTCGACTCAGGGATGGATTCAGTACTTC
CDR3 protein: CASSYSTQGWIQYF

D gene: .
V gene: TRBV19
J gene: TRBJ1-2
clone size: .
CDR3 DNA: TGTGCCATAGCAGGGTTTGGGGGCTACACCTTC
CDR3 protein: CAIAGFGGYTF

D gene: TRBD2
V gene: TRBV20-1
J gene: TRBJ2-5
clone size: few
CDR3 DNA: TGCAGTACTGTCAGGAGCGGGGGGAGGGAGACCCAGTACTTC
CDR3 protein: CSTVRSGGRETQYF

D gene: .
V gene: TRBV6-2/TRBV6-3
J gene: TRBJ2-7
clone size: many
CDR3 DNA: TGTGCCAGCAGTTACGTGGGCTACGAGCAGTACTTC
CDR3 protein: CASSYVGYEQYF

D gene: .
V gene: TRBV10-2
J gene: TRBJ1-5
clone size: .
CDR3 DNA: TGCGCCAGCAGTGATACAGGACATAGCAATCAGCCCCAGCATTTT
CDR3 protein: CASSDTGHSNQPQHF